Listed here are 25 T cell receptor beta chains from one sample, sequenced in a study of a mutant IDH1 vaccine in newly diagnosed glioma. The repertoire was sequenced with immunoSEQ multiplex PCR; TCRdb's copy has only in-frame clones and lacks some. The sample has tens of thousands of clones, just over 85% seen once. Time point described: baseline, week 1 (first vaccination visit). Indicated treatment: pre-vaccination baseline after standard-of-care therapy. The source material was PBMCs, sampled from a glioma patient treated with radiotherapy, temozolomide or both. The receptor source for this set is a man in his forties or fifties with glioma.

V and J are TRBV9 and TRBJ2-2, with D possibly TRBD2 on 6 matching bases. This CDR3 region has 16 residues. Germline assignment: CDR1 SGDLS and CDR2 YYNGEE. The V gene lost 0 bases and the J gene lost 6 bases, with 15 bases spanning the gap. CDR3 protein: CASSVDQPGLAGELFF. The DNA of the CDR3 is TGTGCCAGCAGCGTAGATCAGCCGGGACTCGCCGGGGAGCTGTTTTTT.

This chain connects TRBV5-1 to TRBJ2-5; 15 nucleotides agree with TRBD2. The J segment lost 9 bases and the V segment lost 4 bases, leaving 7 bases of the junction unmatched. Germline CDR1 reads SGHRS; CDR2 reads YFSETQ. This CDR3 is 15 amino acids long. CDR3 in amino acids: CASSGGLAGGGAQYF. CDR3 nucleotide sequence: TGCGCCAGCAGCGGAGGACTAGCGGGAGGGGGGGCCCAGTACTTC.

The genes are TRBV5-1 and TRBJ2-5, with TRBD1 identical over 10 bases. The CDR3 totals 14 residues. Germline V gene data show CDR1 as SGHRS and CDR2 as YFSETQ. Germline trimming cut 5 bases from V and 5 bases from J; bases unmatched to any gene: 6. The CDR3 bases are TGCGCCAGCAGGACAGGGGGCGCTTGGGAGACCCAGTACTTC. Its translation is CASRTGGAWETQYF.

The chain uses TRBV7-9 and TRBJ1-4; no reliable D call. CDR1 is SEHNR, CDR2 FQNEAQ, per germline (reference sequence). V was pared by 2 bases and J by 0 bases, with 4 bases between. The CDR3 spans 14 residues. CDR3 sequence: CASSLHSTNEKLFF. The CDR3 nucleotides read TGTGCCAGCAGCTTACACTCAACTAATGAAAAACTGTTTTTT.

This clone occurred a few times. The rearrangement links TRBV7-9 to TRBJ1-2, with a possible D match to TRBD1 (5 bases). The CDR3 has 13 amino acids. CDR1 SEHNR and CDR2 FQNEAQ come from the germline V gene (reference sequence). The V and J ends lost 1 base and 6 bases respectively, with 9 bases between them. Written as DNA, the CDR3 is TGTGCCAGCAGCTTAGGGGAGGGGAATGGCTACACCTTC. It is translated as CASSLGEGNGYTF.

This clone was observed once. The DNA of the CDR3 is TGTGCTAGTGGTTTGGTACCCGCGCTCTCGGGCGCTGAAGCTTTCTTT. Its protein is CASGLVPALSGAEAFF. The J gene is TRBJ1-1, the V gene TRBV12-5, with D hard to call. Trimming removed 0 bases from V and 6 bases from J, with 17 bases in between. This CDR3 spans 16 amino acids. The germline V gene has CDR1 LGHNT and CDR2 FRNRAP.

The chain couples TRBV4-2 to TRBJ2-5; 13 bases are shared with TRBD2. The V gene end was trimmed by 2 bases and the J gene end by 2 bases; junction bases not matched to a gene: 5. Germline loops: CDR1 LGHNA, CDR2 YNFKEQ. This CDR3 has 17 residues. The CDR3 is CASSQHPGLAGQETQYF. The CDR3 DNA follows: TGTGCCAGCAGCCAACATCCGGGACTAGCGGGACAAGAGACCCAGTACTTC.

V is TRBV7-2 and J is TRBJ2-2; the match to TRBD2 covers 9 bases. J gave up 5 bases and V 7 bases, and 14 bases lay outside the gene matches. CDR1 and CDR2 (germline): SGHTA, FQGNSA. CDR3 length: 17 amino acids. The CDR3 bases are TGTGCCAGCACCAACCGAGGGTTGGCGGGAGGGACCGGGGAGCTGTTTTTT. Translating gives CASTNRGLAGGTGELFF. The variable domain in full, completed from reference TRBV7-2 and TRBJ2-2, reads GAGVSQSPSNKVTEKGKDVELRCDPISGHTALYWYRQSLGQGLEFLIYFQGNSAPDKSGLPSDRFSAERTGGSVSTLTIQRTQQEDSAVYLCASTNRGLAGGTGELFFGEGSRLTVL.

V usage is TRBV25-1 and J usage is TRBJ2-5, with D perhaps being TRBD1 or TRBD2 (5 bases each). The germline V gene has CDR1 MGHDK and CDR2 SYGVNS. With 4 bases removed from V and 5 bases from J, the gap between germline ends came to 14 bases. The CDR3 runs 14 residues. The CDR3 region has the DNA TGTGCCAGCAGTGTCCGGGATAAGGGGGAGACCCAGTACTTC. Residues: CASSVRDKGETQYF.

The rearrangement joins TRBV4-1 to TRBJ2-6; the D is unclear. This CDR3 region has 18 residues. Deletions cut 0 bases from V and 5 bases from J, with 17 bases between. CDR1 MGHRA and CDR2 YSYEKL come from the germline V gene. The CDR3 DNA follows: TGCGCCAGCAGCCAAGAGAAAGTAGGTCTCTACTGGGCCAACGTCCTGACTTTC. This sequence encodes CASSQEKVGLYWANVLTF.

The chain carries TRBV9 and TRBJ2-3; 7 bases are shared with TRBD1. Trimming cost V 4 bases and J 2 bases; bases outside gene matches: 7. This CDR3 is 15 amino acids long. CDR1 is SGDLS and CDR2 is YYNGEE in the germline V gene. CDR3 protein: CASSLSQGITDTQYF. In DNA, the CDR3 is TGTGCCAGCAGCCTCTCACAGGGGATCACAGATACGCAGTATTTT.

The rearrangement uses TRBV6-5 and TRBJ2-4; TRBD1 might be the D (7 bases). Germline V gene data show CDR1 as MNHEY and CDR2 as SVGAGI. The V end was cut by 0 bases, the J end by 7 bases, with 13 bases between. The CDR3 has 15 residues. CDR3 protein: CASSYSPAGGNIQYF. In DNA, the CDR3 is TGTGCCAGCAGTTACTCCCCCGCAGGGGGGAACATTCAGTACTTC.

This chain uses TRBV2 with TRBJ1-5, with unresolved D. From germline, CDR1 is SNHLY and CDR2 FYNNEI. The CDR3 contains 15 residues. V lost 1 base to trimming and J lost 4 bases, with 11 bases between them. The CDR3 DNA reads as TGTGCCAGCAGTGAAGTAGAGTTGACGAATCAGCCCCAGCATTTT. It translates to CASSEVELTNQPQHF.

CDR3 sequence reads: CASSLVSLRSPGNTEAFF. CDR3 DNA sequence: TGTGCCAGCAGCTTAGTAAGTTTGCGGTCACCAGGGAACACTGAAGCTTTCTTT. The chain carries TRBV7-2 and TRBJ1-1; D remains unclear. The ends were cut back, 1 base at V and 1 base at J, with 19 bases in the middle. CDR3 length equals 18 residues. CDR1 and CDR2 from the germline V gene are SGHTA and FQGNSA.

The rearrangement joins TRBV18 to TRBJ1-3; no reliable D call. V lost 3 bases and J 0 bases, leaving 9 bases between the germline ends. The CDR3 totals 15 residues. Germline V CDR1 and CDR2: KGHSH, LQKENI. This CDR3 reads CASSPGWSSGNTIYF. CDR3 nucleotides: TGTGCCAGCTCACCCGGGTGGAGCTCTGGAAACACCATATATTTT.

The rearrangement uses TRBV5-6 and TRBJ2-7, with 10 bases lining up with TRBD2. V gave up 4 bases and J gave up 2 bases; unmatched junction bases: 6. The CDR3 covers 15 residues. Germline CDR1 and CDR2: SGHDT and YYEEEE. The CDR3 coding sequence is TGTGCCAGCAGCCATTGGACTAGCGGACCCTACGAGCAGTACTTC. Its translation is CASSHWTSGPYEQYF.

The rearrangement uses TRBV5-1 and TRBJ2-2; D is undetermined. The germline CDR1 and CDR2 sequences are SGHRS and YFSETQ. Trimming pared 4 bases from V and 0 bases from J, leaving 4 bases between. The CDR3 extends over 13 amino acids. The CDR3 region is CASSGANTGELFF. CDR3 DNA sequence: TGCGCCAGCAGCGGGGCGAACACCGGGGAGCTGTTTTTT.

This chain links TRBV5-4 with TRBJ2-5, with TRBD2 identical over 8 bases. CDR3 length: 16 residues. The germline CDR1 and CDR2 sequences are SGHNT and YYREEE (reference sequence). The V gene end was trimmed by 0 bases and the J gene end by 3 bases; junction bases not matched to a gene: 7. CDR3 amino acids: CASSLAAGAVKETQYF. The CDR3 coding sequence is TGTGCCAGCAGCTTGGCAGCGGGAGCGGTAAAAGAGACCCAGTACTTC. Filled out from reference TRBV5-4 and TRBJ2-5, the complete variable domain reads ETGVTQSPTHLIKTRGQQVTLRCSSQSGHNTVSWYQQALGQGPQFIFQYYREEENGRGNFPPRFSGLQFPNYSSELNVNALELDDSALYLCASSLAAGAVKETQYFGPGTRLLVL.

The chain recombines TRBV5-4 with TRBJ2-7; 9 positions agree with TRBD1. The CDR3 sequence is 13 residues long. V lost 1 base, J lost 5 bases, and 1 base stayed unmatched. Germline V lookup: CDR1 SGHNT, CDR2 YYREEE (reference sequence). CDR3 nucleotide sequence: TGTGCCAGCAGCTTGCGGACAGGGGACGAGCAGTACTTC. This translates into CASSLRTGDEQYF.

V and J are TRBV2 and TRBJ2-7; D gene unclear. The CDR3 is 10 amino acids. V lost 11 bases and J 7 bases, leaving 12 bases between the germline ends. CDR1 SNHLY and CDR2 FYNNEI come from the germline V gene. In DNA, the CDR3 is TGTGCCTGTGAATTGGAGGAGCAGTACTTC. Translating gives CACELEEQYF.

The rearrangement uses TRBV7-8 and TRBJ2-1, with 10 bases fitting TRBD2. V trimming: 2 bases; J trimming: 7 bases; junction bases outside the gene matches: 14. This CDR3 spans 18 amino acids. Germline V gene lookup returns CDR1 SGHVS and CDR2 FQNEAQ. This CDR3 reads CASSLSLAGAVVGNEQFF. As DNA, the CDR3 is TGTGCCAGCAGCTTATCTCTAGCGGGAGCGGTAGTCGGGAATGAGCAGTTCTTC.

The chain has TRBV6-5 and TRBJ2-7, with 8 positions matching TRBD2. CDR1 and CDR2 (germline): MNHEY, SVGAGI. The CDR3 has 14 residues. V lost 6 bases and J lost 2; bases outside the gene matches: 6. CDR3 in DNA: TGTGCCAGCAGCTCTGGACTAGCAGCCTACGAGCAGTACTTC. Its protein product is CASSSGLAAYEQYF.

This clone was observed a handful of times. The rearrangement joins TRBV5-1 to TRBJ2-7; the D gene is possibly TRBD2 (6 bases). Germline V gene data show CDR1 as SGHRS and CDR2 as YFSETQ. Trimming pared 5 bases from V and 3 bases from J, leaving 18 bases between. The CDR3 runs to 15 residues. CDR3 in amino acids: CASRTTNRRGYEQYF. CDR3 nucleotides: TGCGCCAGCAGGACCACAAATCGGAGGGGCTACGAGCAGTACTTC.

The V call is TRBV27, the J call TRBJ2-1; D might be TRBD1 (6 bases). CDR1 is MNHEY, CDR2 SMNVEV, per germline (reference sequence). The V end lost 5 bases, the J end lost 7 bases, and 15 bases lay between the germline ends. The CDR3 is 14 amino acids. This CDR3 reads CASSATGTWNEQFF. The CDR3 DNA sequence: TGTGCCAGCAGTGCCACAGGGACCTGGAATGAGCAGTTCTTC.

This clone was seen just once. V usage is TRBV7-9 and J usage is TRBJ2-7; 10 bases agree with TRBD1. Germline loops: CDR1 SEHNR, CDR2 FQNEAQ (reference sequence). CDR3 length: 15 residues. Trimming cost V 1 base and J 6 bases; bases outside gene matches: 6. The CDR3 loop reads CASSLVSGTGVEQYF. CDR3 nucleotide sequence: TGTGCCAGCAGCTTAGTAAGTGGGACAGGGGTCGAGCAGTACTTC.